Sequencing of this T cell receptor (beta chain) was carried out in a study of blood T cells in healthy people across ages. There are 15 residues in the CDR3. V was shortened by 2 bases and J by 2 bases, with 11 bases between the two germline ends. Germline CDR1 is SGHTA and CDR2 is FQGNSA. The second PCR ran about 6 to 11 cycles with a sample-barcoded 5' primer and J-beta primers. TCRdb ran MiXCR on the 5' RACE reads and lists one entry per CDR3 protein. The sample lists 550,000 to 600,000 distinct CDR3 sequences, 40% to 50% occurring once. The sequence was collected from an elderly man in good health. The chain combines TRBV7-2 with TRBJ2-3, with D perhaps matching TRBD2 (5 bases). Sequenced sample: blood. The CDR3 region has the DNA TGTGCCAGCAGCTTAACAGCGGTGAACACAGATACGCAGTATTTT. Its protein product is CASSLTAVNTDTQYF.